The clone carrying this T cell receptor beta chain was seen only once. These data come from a study of cytomegalovirus exposure and HLA in healthy donors. The PCR used 60 Vbeta and 13 Jbeta primers. TCRdb's copy holds only in-frame clones and misses some; the assay was immunoSEQ multiplex PCR. The sample comprises around 94,000 clones, around 78% of which are singletons, and less than 5.5% rests with the top ten. Germline V lookup: CDR1 GTSNPN, CDR2 SVGIG (reference sequence). Trimming took 2 bases from V and 8 from J, leaving 12 bases between them. The CDR3 consists of 12 residues. This rearrangement joins TRBV30 to TRBJ1-2; D remains ambiguous. This clonotype was sampled from a male donor in good health and CMV-seropositive. The sample taken for sequencing was PBMCs. DNA of the CDR3: TGTGCCTGGAGTTTTCCCCCTGCGGGCTACACCTTC. Its translation: CAWSFPPAGYTF.